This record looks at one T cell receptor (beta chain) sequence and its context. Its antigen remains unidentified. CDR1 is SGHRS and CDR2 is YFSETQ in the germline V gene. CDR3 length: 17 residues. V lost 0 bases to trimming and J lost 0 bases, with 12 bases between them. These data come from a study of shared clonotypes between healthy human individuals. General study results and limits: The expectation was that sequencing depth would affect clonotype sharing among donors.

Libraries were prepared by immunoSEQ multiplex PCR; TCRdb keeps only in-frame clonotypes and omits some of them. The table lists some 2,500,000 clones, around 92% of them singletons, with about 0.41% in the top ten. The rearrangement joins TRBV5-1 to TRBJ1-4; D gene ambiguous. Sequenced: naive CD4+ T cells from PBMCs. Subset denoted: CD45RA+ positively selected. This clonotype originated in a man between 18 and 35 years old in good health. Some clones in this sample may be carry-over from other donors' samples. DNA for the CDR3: TGCGCCAGCAGCTTGGGGCCAAGATACGCAACTAATGAAAAACTGTTTTTT. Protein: CASSLGPRYATNEKLFF.